Shown below are 10 T cell receptor beta chains from a single sample sequenced in a study of blood T cell repertoires in COVID-19. This table comes from immunoSEQ multiplex PCR, and its TCRdb copy is limited to in-frame clones, with some not included. Here the sample spans about 210,000 clones, 82% being singletons. The sample consisted of peripheral blood. These receptor sequences come from a woman between 40 and 50 years old with acute or convalescent COVID-19.

The V call is TRBV25-1, the J call TRBJ1-1; 9 bases fit TRBD1. The CDR3 has 13 amino acids. V lost 1 base, J lost 10 bases, and 4 bases stayed unmatched. Germline CDR1 and CDR2: MGHDK and SYGVNS. CDR3 residues: CASSELQGARAFF. CDR3 DNA sequence: TGTGCCAGCAGTGAATTACAGGGGGCGCGAGCTTTCTTT. The full variable domain, its missing parts supplied by reference TRBV25-1 and TRBJ1-1, is EADIYQTPRYLVIGTGKKITLECSQTMGHDKMYWYQQDPGMELHLIHYSYGVNSTEKGDLSSESTVSRIRTEHFPLTLESARPSHTSQYLCASSELQGARAFFGQGTRLTVV.

The chain carries TRBV5-4 and TRBJ2-2; maybe TRBD1 (5 bases). The CDR3 sequence is 13 residues long. V lost 2 bases to trimming and J lost 6 bases, with 8 bases between them. Germline V lookup: CDR1 SGHNT, CDR2 YYREEE (reference sequence). For the CDR3, the DNA is TGTGCCAGCAGCTTCCAGGGTTCCGGGGAGCTGTTTTTT. Translated, it gives CASSFQGSGELFF.

This sequence joins TRBV19 and TRBJ2-1; 8 positions match TRBD2. CDR1 and CDR2 from the germline V gene are LNHDA and SQIVND (reference sequence). The V gene end was trimmed by 7 bases and the J gene end by 3 bases; junction bases not matched to a gene: 11. CDR3 length: 16 amino acids. CDR3 nucleotides: TGTGCCAGTAAGGATTACGGGGCGGGGGGCTACAATGAGCAGTTCTTC. Encoded protein: CASKDYGAGGYNEQFF. The variable domain in full, completed from reference TRBV19 and TRBJ2-1, reads DGGITQSPKYLFRKEGQNVTLSCEQNLNHDAMYWYRQDPGQGLRLIYYSQIVNDFQKGDIAEGYSVSREKKESFPLTVTSAQKNPTAFYLCASKDYGAGGYNEQFFGPGTRLTVL.

The chain is built from TRBV1 and TRBJ1-4; no DNA check was done on the table's D call, TRBD1. TRBV1 is shown as a pseudogene. This CDR3 spans 19 amino acids. In nucleotides, the CDR3 is TGCACCAGCAGCCAAGATAAGGCCCCAAAGATCAGGGATAGTGAAAAACTGTTTTTT. Its translation is CTSSQDKAPKIRDSEKLFF.

This clone came up a few times. The V call is TRBV19, the J call TRBJ1-1; 8 nucleotides line up with TRBD1. The CDR3 runs to 16 residues. With V trimmed by 4 bases and J by 2 bases, 9 bases remained unmatched. Germline CDR1 reads LNHDA; CDR2 reads SQIVND (reference sequence). Written as DNA, the CDR3 is TGTGCCAGTAGTAGTCTCGGACAGGGCTTTAACACTGAAGCTTTCTTT. Encoded protein: CASSSLGQGFNTEAFF.

This chain uses TRBV5-6 with TRBJ2-1, with D possibly TRBD1 on 5 matching bases. The CDR3 is 15 amino acids. V gave up 2 bases and J gave up 4 bases, with 13 bases separating them. Germline-derived CDR1 and CDR2 are SGHDT and YYEEEE. The CDR3 protein is CASSFGQGTYNEQFF. For the CDR3, the DNA is TGTGCCAGCAGCTTTGGTCAGGGCACGTACAATGAGCAGTTCTTC.

The CDR3 DNA reads TGTGCCAGCAGTATGGTTTCAGGGGGCACTGAAGCTTTCTTT. Its protein is CASSMVSGGTEAFF. J is TRBJ1-1 and V is TRBV5-6; 7 nucleotides line up with TRBD1. Per the germline V gene, CDR1 is SGHDT and CDR2 is YYEEEE. The CDR3 length is 14 residues. The J segment lost 4 bases and the V segment lost 5 bases, leaving 8 bases of the junction unmatched.

The chain has TRBV7-9 and TRBJ2-7; D ambiguous. Germline CDR1 is SEHNR and CDR2 is FQNEAQ (reference sequence). Trimming took 4 bases from V and 4 from J, leaving 11 bases between them. The CDR3 consists of 13 residues. The CDR3 bases are TGTGCCAGCAGCTCCCTGGGCCCTTACGAGCAGTACTTC. Its protein product is CASSSLGPYEQYF.

The table lists this clone with a few counts. This chain joins TRBV5-5 and TRBJ2-4; tentatively, D is TRBD1 (5 bases). Trimming took 2 bases from V and 2 from J, leaving 14 bases between them. The CDR3 has 16 residues. Germline assignment: CDR1 SGHKS and CDR2 YYEKEE (reference sequence). CDR3 in amino acids: CASSFGYQGPKNIQYF. For the CDR3, the DNA is TGTGCCAGCAGCTTTGGGTATCAGGGTCCCAAAAACATTCAGTACTTC.

This sequence joins TRBV29-1 and TRBJ2-7, with TRBD2 identical over 13 bases. The trim removed 5 bases at V and 4 bases at J, leaving 5 bases unmatched. This CDR3 is built from 14 residues. Per germline, CDR1 SQVTM and CDR2 ANQGSEA. Here the CDR3 reads CSVIGLAGAYEQYF. The CDR3 DNA reads TGCAGCGTTATTGGACTAGCGGGAGCTTACGAGCAGTACTTC.